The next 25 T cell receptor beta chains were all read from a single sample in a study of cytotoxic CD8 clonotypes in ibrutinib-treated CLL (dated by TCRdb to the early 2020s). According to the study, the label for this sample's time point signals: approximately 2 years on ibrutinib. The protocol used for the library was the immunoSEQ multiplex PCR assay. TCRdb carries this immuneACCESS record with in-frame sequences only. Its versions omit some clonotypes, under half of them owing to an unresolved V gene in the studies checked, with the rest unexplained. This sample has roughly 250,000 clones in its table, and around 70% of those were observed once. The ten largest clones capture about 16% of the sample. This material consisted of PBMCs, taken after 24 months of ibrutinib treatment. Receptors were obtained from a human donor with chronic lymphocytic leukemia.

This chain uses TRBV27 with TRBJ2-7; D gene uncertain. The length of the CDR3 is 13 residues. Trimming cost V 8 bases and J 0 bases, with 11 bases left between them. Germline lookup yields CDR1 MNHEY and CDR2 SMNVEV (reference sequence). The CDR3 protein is CASGLKSSYEQYF. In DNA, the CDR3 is TGTGCCAGCGGCTTAAAGAGCTCCTACGAGCAGTACTTC.

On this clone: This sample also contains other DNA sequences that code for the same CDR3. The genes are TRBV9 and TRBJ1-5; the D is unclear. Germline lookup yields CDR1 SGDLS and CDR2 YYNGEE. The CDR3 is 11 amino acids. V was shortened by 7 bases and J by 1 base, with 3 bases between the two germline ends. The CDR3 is CASGSNQPQHF. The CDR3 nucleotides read TGTGCCAGCGGCAGCAATCAGCCCCAGCATTTT.

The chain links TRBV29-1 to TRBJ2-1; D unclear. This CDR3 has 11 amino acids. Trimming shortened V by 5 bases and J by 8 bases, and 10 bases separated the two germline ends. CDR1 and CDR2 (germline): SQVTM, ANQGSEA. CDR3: CSVLPPHEQFF. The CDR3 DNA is TGCAGCGTTCTTCCGCCGCATGAGCAGTTCTTC.

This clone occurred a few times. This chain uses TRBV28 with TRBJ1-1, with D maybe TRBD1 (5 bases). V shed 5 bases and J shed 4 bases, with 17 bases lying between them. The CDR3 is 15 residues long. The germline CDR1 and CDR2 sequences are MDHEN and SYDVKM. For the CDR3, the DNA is TGTGCCAGCAGTGCCTCACGGGGGTGGAGCACTGAAGCTTTCTTT. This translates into CASSASRGWSTEAFF. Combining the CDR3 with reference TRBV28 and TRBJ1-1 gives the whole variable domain DVKVTQSSRYLVKRTGEKVFLECVQDMDHENMFWYRQDPGLGLRLIYFSYDVKMKEKGDIPEGYSVSREKKERFSLILESASTNQTSMYLCASSASRGWSTEAFFGQGTRLTVV.

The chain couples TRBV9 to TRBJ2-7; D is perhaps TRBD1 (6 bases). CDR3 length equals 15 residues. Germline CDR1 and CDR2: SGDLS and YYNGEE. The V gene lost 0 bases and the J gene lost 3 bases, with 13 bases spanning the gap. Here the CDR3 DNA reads TGTGCCAGCAGCGTAGCTACTCAGGACAGCTACGAGCAGTACTTC. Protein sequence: CASSVATQDSYEQYF.

The CDR3: CATSRGKGIRASNQPQHF. CDR3 coding DNA: TGTGCCACCAGCAGAGGGAAGGGCATTCGGGCGAGCAATCAGCCCCAGCATTTT. The chain links TRBV15 to TRBJ1-5; unclear D gene. The length of the CDR3 is 18 residues. Germline CDR1 and CDR2: LNHNV and YYDKDF (reference sequence). The germline V and J ends were trimmed by 1 base and 1 base, with 17 bases remaining between them.

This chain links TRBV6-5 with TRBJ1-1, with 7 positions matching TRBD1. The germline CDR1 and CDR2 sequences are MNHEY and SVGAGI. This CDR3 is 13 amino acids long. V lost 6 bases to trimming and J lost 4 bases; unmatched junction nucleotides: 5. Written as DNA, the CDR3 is TGTGCCAGCAGCCCCAGGGGGAGCACTGAAGCTTTCTTT. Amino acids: CASSPRGSTEAFF.

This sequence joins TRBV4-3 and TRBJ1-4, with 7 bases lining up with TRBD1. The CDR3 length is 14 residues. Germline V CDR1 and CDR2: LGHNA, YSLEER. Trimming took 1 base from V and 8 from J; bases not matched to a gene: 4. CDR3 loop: CASSQVVRGEKLFF. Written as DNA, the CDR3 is TGCGCCAGCAGCCAAGTCGTCAGGGGGGAAAAACTGTTTTTT.

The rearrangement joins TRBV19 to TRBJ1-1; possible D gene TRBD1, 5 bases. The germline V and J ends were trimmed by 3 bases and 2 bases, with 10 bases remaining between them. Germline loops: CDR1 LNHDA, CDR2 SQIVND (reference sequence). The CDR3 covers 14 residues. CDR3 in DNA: TGTGCCAGTAGTATGGGGACTTTAAACACTGAAGCTTTCTTT. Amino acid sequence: CASSMGTLNTEAFF.

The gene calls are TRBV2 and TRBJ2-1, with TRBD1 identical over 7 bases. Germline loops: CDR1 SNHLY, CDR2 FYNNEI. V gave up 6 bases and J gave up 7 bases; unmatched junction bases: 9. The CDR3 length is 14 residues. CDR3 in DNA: TGTGCCAGCAGAAAACAGGGGTTCAGGAATGAGCAGTTCTTC. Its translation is CASRKQGFRNEQFF.

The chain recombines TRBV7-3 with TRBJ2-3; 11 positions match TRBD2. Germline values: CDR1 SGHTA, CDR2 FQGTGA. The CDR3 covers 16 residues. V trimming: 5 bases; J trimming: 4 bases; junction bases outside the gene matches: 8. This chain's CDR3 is CASSPPLAGGPDTQYF. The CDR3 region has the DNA TGTGCCAGCAGCCCCCCCTTAGCGGGAGGGCCAGATACGCAGTATTTT.

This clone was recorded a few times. CDR3 DNA: TGTGCCAGCAGTTACGCACAGGGATTTAGGGGCTACACCTTC. This codes for CASSYAQGFRGYTF. The V call is TRBV6-5, the J call TRBJ1-2; tentative D call: TRBD1 (6 bases). V gave up 2 bases and J gave up 8 bases, with 15 bases separating them. The length of the CDR3 is 14 residues. Per germline, CDR1 MNHEY and CDR2 SVGAGI.

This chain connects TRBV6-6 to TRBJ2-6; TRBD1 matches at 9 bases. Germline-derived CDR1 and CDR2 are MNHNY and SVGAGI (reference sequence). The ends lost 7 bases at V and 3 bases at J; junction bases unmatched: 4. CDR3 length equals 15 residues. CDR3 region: CASKQGANGANVLTF. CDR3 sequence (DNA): TGTGCCAGCAAACAGGGGGCGAATGGGGCCAACGTCCTGACTTTC.

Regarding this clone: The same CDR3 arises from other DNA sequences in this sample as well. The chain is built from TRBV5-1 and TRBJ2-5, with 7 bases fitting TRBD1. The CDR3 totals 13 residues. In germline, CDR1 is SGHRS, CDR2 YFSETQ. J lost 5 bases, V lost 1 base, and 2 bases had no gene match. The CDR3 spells CASSLTGEETQYF. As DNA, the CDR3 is TGCGCCAGCAGCTTGACAGGGGAGGAGACCCAGTACTTC.

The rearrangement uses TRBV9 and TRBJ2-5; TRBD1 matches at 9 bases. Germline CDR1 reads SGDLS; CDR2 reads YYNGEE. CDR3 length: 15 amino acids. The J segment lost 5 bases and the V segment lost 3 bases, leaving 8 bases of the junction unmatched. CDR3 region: CASSDGTGRAETQYF. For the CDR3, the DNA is TGTGCCAGCAGCGACGGGACAGGGAGAGCGGAGACCCAGTACTTC.

The CDR3 DNA reads TGCGCCAGCAGCCAAGAGGCGGGAACCTGGGACGAGACCCAGTACTTC. It yields the protein CASSQEAGTWDETQYF. The chain links TRBV4-1 to TRBJ2-5, with a tentative D call TRBD2 (6 bases). Trimming stripped 0 bases from V and 5 bases from J, with 16 bases between. Germline V CDR1 and CDR2: MGHRA, YSYEKL. This CDR3 is 16 amino acids long.

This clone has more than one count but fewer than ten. The DNA for the CDR3 is TGTGCCAGCAGCTTATCTAGCGGGAGTGCCTACGAGCAGTACTTC. It specifies CASSLSSGSAYEQYF. The genes are TRBV7-6 and TRBJ2-7; 10 nucleotides align to TRBD2. J lost 2 bases, V lost 2 bases, and 3 bases had no gene match. Germline CDR1 reads SGHVS; CDR2 reads FNYEAQ. This CDR3 region has 15 residues.

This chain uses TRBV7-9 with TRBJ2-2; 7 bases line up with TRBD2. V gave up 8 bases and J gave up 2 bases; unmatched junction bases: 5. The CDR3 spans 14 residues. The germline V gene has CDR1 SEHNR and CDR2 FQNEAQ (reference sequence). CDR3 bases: TGTGCCAGCGGAGGCGGGAGCAACACCGGGGAGCTGTTTTTT. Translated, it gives CASGGGSNTGELFF.

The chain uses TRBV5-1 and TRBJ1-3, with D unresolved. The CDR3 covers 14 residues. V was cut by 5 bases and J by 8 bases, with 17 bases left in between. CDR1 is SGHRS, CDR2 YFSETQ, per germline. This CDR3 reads CASRPRLAWDTIYF. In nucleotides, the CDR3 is TGCGCCAGCAGACCTAGACTGGCCTGGGACACCATATATTTT.

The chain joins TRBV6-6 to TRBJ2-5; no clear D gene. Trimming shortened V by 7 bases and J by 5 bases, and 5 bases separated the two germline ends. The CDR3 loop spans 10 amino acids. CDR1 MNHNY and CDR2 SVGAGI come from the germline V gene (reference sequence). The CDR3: CASMGETQYF. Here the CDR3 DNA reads TGTGCCAGCATGGGGGAGACCCAGTACTTC.

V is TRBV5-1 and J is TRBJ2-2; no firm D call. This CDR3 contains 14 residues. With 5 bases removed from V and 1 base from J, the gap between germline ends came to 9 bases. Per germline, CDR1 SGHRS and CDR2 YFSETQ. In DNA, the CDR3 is TGCGCCAGCAGTAAGATGGGGAACACCGGGGAGCTGTTTTTT. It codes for CASSKMGNTGELFF.

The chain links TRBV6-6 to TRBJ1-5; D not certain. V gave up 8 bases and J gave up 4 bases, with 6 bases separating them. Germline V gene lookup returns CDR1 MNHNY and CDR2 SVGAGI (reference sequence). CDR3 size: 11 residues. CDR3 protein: CASGVNQPQHF. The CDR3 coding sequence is TGTGCCAGCGGGGTGAATCAGCCCCAGCATTTT.

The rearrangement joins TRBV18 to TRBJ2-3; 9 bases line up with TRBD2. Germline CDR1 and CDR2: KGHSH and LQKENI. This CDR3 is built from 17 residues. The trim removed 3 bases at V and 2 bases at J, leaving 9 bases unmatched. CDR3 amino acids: CASSPPGLAGFTDTQYF. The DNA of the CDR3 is TGTGCCAGCTCACCGCCGGGGCTAGCGGGATTCACAGATACGCAGTATTTT.

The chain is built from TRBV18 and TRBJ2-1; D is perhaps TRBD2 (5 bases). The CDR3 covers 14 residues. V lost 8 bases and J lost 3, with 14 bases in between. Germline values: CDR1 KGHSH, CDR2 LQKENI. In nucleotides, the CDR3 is TGTGCCAGCGTAAGTAGCGACCTCTACAATGAGCAGTTCTTC. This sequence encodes CASVSSDLYNEQFF.

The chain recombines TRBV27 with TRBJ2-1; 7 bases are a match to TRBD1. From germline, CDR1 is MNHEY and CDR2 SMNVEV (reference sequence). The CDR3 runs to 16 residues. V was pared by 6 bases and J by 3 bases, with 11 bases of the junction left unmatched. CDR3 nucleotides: TGTGCCAGCAGCGGATTGGACAGGTTTCTCTACAATGAGCAGTTCTTC. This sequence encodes CASSGLDRFLYNEQFF.